Included here is one TCR beta chain sequence, with context. The antigen remains unidentified. The sample comes from a study of siplizumab effects on memory and regulatory T cells. The study, taken as a whole, reports: The diversity of naive T cells seemed greater than that of memory cells, and their alloresponse contribution seemed major. Proliferating siplizumab-cultured Tregs lacked confirmed suppressive function.

Profiled with immunoSEQ multiplex PCR; TCRdb holds only in-frame clones, not every one. The repertoire includes about 50,000 clones, about 93% of them detected once, and roughly 17% sits in the top ten. V trimming: 4 bases; J trimming: 6 bases; junction bases outside the gene matches: 3. Germline lookup yields CDR1 LNHDA and CDR2 SQIVND (reference sequence). The CDR3 consists of 13 residues. The gene calls are TRBV19 and TRBJ2-1; 7 bases align to TRBD1. The sample taken for sequencing was CD8+ T cells sorted from blood. The sequence was obtained from a human donor in good health. The CDR3 DNA reads TGTGCCAGTAGTACAAGGACAGGCAATGAGCAGTTCTTC. This sequence encodes CASSTRTGNEQFF. Supplemented by reference TRBV19 and TRBJ2-1, the full variable domain reads DGGITQSPKYLFRKEGQNVTLSCEQNLNHDAMYWYRQDPGQGLRLIYYSQIVNDFQKGDIAEGYSVSREKKESFPLTVTSAQKNPTAFYLCASSTRTGNEQFFGPGTRLTVL.